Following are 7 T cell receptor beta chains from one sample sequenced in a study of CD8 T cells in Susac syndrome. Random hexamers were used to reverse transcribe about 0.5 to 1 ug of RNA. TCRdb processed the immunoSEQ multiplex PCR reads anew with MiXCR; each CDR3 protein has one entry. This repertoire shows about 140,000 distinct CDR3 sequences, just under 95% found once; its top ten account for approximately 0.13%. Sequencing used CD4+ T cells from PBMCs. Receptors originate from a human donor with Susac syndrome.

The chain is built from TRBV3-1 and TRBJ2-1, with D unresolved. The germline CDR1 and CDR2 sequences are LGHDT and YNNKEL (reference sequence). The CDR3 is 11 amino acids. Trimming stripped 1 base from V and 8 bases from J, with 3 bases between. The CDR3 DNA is TGTGCCAGCAGCCAAGCTTATGAGCAGTTCTTC. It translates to CASSQAYEQFF.

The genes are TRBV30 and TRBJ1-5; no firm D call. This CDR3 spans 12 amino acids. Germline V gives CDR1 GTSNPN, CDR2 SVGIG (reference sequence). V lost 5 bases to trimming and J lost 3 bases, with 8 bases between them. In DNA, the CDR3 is TGTGCCTGGGCGATGAACAATCAGCCCCAGCATTTT. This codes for CAWAMNNQPQHF.

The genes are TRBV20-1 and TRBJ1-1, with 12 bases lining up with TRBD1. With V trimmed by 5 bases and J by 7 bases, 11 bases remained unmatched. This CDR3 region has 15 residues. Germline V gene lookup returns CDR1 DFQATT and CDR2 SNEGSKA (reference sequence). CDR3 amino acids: CSAPGTGGGSGEAFF. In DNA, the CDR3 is TGCAGTGCTCCCGGGACAGGGGGCGGCTCGGGTGAAGCTTTCTTT.

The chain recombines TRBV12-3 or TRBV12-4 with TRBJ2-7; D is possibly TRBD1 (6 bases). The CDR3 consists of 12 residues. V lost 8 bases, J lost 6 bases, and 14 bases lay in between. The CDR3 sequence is CASGTGLGEQYF. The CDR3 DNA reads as TGTGCCAGCGGAACAGGGTTGGGCGAGCAGTACTTC.

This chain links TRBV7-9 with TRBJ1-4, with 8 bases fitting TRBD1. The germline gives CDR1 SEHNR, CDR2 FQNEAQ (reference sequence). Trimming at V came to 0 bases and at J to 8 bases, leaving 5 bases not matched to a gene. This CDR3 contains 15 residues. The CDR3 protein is CASSLAQGAWEKLFF. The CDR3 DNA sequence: TGTGCCAGCAGCTTAGCGCAGGGGGCCTGGGAAAAACTGTTTTTT.

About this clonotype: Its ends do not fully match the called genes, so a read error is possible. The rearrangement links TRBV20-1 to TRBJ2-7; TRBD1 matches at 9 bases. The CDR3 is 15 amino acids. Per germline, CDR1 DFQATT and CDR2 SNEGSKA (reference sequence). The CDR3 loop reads CSAGEEGQGSYEQYF. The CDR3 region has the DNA TGCAGTGCTGGAGAAGAGGGACAGGGTTCCTACGAGCAGTACTTC.

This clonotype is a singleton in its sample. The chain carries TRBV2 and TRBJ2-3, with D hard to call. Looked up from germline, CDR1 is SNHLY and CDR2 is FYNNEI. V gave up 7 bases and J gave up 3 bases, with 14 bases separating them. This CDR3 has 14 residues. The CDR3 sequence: CASTAVTPTDTQYF. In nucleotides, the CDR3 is TGTGCCAGCACGGCGGTCACCCCTACAGATACGCAGTATTTT.